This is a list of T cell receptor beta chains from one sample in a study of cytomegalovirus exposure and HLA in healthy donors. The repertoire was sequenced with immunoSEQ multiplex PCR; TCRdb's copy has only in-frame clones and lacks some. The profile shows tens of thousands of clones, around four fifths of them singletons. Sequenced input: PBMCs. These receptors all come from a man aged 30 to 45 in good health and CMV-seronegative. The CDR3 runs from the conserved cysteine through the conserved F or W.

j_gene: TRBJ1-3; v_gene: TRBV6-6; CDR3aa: CASSYEQSSGNTIYF
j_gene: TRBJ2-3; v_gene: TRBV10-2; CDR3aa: CASSLQSRLATDTQYF
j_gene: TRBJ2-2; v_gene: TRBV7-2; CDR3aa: CASRRTATGELFF
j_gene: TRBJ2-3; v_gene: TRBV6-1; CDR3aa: CASSEASGTFTDTQYF
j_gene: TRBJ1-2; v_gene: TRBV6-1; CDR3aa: CASRQLINYGYTF
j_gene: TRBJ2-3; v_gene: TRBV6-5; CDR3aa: CASSYSDRTDTQYF
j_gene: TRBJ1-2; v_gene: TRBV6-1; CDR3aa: CASSDETGTGGHGYTF
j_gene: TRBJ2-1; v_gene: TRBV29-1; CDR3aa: CSGVGGMSDEQFF
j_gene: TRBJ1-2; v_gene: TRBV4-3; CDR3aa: CASSPADRGYGYTF
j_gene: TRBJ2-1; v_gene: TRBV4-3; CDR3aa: CASSLDYNGGTNEQFF
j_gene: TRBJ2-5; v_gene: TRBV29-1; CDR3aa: CSSQGASMQGTQYF
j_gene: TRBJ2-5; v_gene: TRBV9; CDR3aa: CASSSRGWKETQYF
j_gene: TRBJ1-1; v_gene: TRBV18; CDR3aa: CASSPSLPGLNTEAFF
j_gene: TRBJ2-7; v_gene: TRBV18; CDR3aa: CASSPQLDWTGTYEQYF
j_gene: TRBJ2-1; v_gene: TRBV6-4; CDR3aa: CASSEYLSSEQFF
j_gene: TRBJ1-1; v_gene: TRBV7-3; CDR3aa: CASAVRDRDPAFF
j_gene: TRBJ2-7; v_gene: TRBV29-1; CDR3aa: CSVADSSYEQYF
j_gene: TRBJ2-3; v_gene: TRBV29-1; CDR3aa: CSVRGGGGDTQYF
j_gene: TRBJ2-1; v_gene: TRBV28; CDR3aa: CASSLGGGTDNEQFF
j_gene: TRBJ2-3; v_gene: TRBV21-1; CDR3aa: CASSKQWWASSGSQTDTQYF